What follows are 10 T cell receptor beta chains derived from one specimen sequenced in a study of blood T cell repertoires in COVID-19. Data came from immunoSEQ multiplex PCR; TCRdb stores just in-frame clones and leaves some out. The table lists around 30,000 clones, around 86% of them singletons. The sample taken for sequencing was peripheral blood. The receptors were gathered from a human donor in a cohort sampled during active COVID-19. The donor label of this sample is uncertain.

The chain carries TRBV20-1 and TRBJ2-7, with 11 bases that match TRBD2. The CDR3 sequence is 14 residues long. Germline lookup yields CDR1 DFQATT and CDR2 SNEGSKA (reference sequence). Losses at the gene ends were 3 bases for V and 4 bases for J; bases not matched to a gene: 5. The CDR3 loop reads CSASPLAGVYEQYF. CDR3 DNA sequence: TGCAGTGCTAGTCCACTAGCGGGAGTGTACGAGCAGTACTTC.

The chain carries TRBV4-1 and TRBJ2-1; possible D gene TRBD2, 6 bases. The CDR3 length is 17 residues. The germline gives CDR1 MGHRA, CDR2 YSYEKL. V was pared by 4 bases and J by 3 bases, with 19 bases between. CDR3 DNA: TGCGCCAGCAGCCCAGGTGTGCGAGCCGGGGGCTACAATGAGCAGTTCTTC. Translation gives CASSPGVRAGGYNEQFF.

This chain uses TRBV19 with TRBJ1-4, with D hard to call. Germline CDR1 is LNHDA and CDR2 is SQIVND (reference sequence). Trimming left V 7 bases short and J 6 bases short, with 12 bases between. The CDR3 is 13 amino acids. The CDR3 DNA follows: TGTGCCAGTAAAGGGAGTTCCTATGAAAAACTGTTTTTT. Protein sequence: CASKGSSYEKLFF.

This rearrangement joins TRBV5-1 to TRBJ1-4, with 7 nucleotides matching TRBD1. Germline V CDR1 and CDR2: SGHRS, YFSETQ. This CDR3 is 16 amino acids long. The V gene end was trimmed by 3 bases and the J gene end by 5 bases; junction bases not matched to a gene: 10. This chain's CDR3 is CASSSGGQASNEKLFF. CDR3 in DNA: TGCGCCAGCAGCTCCGGCGGACAGGCATCGAATGAAAAACTGTTTTTT.

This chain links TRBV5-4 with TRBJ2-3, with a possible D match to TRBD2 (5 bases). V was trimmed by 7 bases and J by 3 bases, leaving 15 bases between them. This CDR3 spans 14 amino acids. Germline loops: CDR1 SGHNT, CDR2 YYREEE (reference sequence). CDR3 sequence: CASAGGGWTDTQYF. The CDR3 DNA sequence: TGTGCCAGCGCAGGAGGCGGGTGGACAGATACGCAGTATTTT. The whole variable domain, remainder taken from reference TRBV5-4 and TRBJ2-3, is ETGVTQSPTHLIKTRGQQVTLRCSSQSGHNTVSWYQQALGQGPQFIFQYYREEENGRGNFPPRFSGLQFPNYSSELNVNALELDDSALYLCASAGGGWTDTQYFGPGTRLTVL.

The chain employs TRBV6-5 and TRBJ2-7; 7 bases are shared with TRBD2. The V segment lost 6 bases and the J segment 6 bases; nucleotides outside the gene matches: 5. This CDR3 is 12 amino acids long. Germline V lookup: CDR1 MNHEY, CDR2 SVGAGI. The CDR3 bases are TGTGCCAGCAGGGGGAGGGCCGCCGAGCAGTACTTC. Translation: CASRGRAAEQYF.

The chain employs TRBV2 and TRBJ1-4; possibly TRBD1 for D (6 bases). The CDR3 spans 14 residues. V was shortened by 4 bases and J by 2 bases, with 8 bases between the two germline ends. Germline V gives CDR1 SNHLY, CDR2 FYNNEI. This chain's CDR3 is CASSAQGTNEKLFF. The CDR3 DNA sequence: TGTGCCAGCAGTGCCCAGGGGACTAATGAAAAACTGTTTTTT.

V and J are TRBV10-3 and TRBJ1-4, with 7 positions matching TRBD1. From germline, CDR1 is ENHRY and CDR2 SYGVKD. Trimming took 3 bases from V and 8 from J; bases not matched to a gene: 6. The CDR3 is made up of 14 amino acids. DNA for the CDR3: TGTGCCATCAGTGACGACAGGGTAGGAGAAAAACTGTTTTTT. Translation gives CAISDDRVGEKLFF.

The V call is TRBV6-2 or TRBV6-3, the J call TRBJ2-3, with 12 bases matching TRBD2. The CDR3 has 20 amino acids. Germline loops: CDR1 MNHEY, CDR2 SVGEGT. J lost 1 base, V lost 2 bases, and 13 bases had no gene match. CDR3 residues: CASSYPTSGRNLEGTDTQYF. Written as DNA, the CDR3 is TGTGCCAGCAGTTACCCCACTAGCGGGAGGAACCTAGAGGGCACAGATACGCAGTATTTT.

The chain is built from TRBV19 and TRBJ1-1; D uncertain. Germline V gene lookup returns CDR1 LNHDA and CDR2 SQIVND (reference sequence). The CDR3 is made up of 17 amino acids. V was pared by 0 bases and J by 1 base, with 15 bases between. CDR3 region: CASSIDLGGSANTEAFF. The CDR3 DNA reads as TGTGCCAGTAGTATAGATCTGGGAGGGTCCGCGAACACTGAAGCTTTCTTT.